Presented here are 11 T cell receptor beta chains from one specimen sequenced in a study of read filtering for tumor transcriptome and immune sequencing (dated by TCRdb to 2019 to 2021). Sequencer: Illumina HiSeq 4000. Starting from about 400 ng RNA, TCR libraries were constructed with the Immunoverse kit using molecular barcoded adaptors that cover the alpha/delta and beta/gamma chains. TCRdb passed the public sequencing reads through fastp at Q25 and MiXCR, retaining productive beta sequences. Identical CDR3 protein sequences are pooled into one entry, listed with their most common genes and DNA. The table for this sample lists about 90,000 distinct CDR3 sequences; about 12% of them were counted only once. Of the sample, 15% falls within the top ten clones. Sequenced material: a population of CD138-negative cells sorted from bone marrow. The cell subset or site label corresponds to: bone marrow mononuclear cells depleted of CD138+ plasma/myeloma cells by negative magnetic selection. These receptors were taken from a donor aged 40 or older with multiple myeloma.

This clonotype came up many times. This chain uses TRBV6-2 or TRBV6-3 with TRBJ1-5, with 7 bases lining up with TRBD1. The CDR3 contains 16 residues. Germline loops: CDR1 MNHEY, CDR2 SVGEGT. The ends lost 2 bases at V and 7 bases at J; junction bases unmatched: 11. The CDR3 DNA sequence: TGTGCCAGCAGTTACCCAAACAGGGGTGGCCACCAGCCCCAGCATTTT. Its protein product is CASSYPNRGGHQPQHF.

The sample holds many counts of this clonotype. A clone one base away is much larger, so this may be a read error. The V and J genes are TRBV11-2 and TRBJ2-1; D perhaps matches TRBD2 (6 bases). The CDR3 is 17 amino acids. Germline CDR1 is SGHAT and CDR2 is FQNNGV. CDR3 in DNA: TGTGCCAGCAGCTTAGATCGGGGGAGTCGCACCTACAATGGGCAGTTCTTC. Its protein product is CASSLDRGSRTYNGQFF.

This clonotype has only a few counts. A much more abundant neighbour one base away suggests this may be a read error. This chain uses TRBV24-1 with TRBJ2-5, with 9 bases aligning to TRBD1. Germline values: CDR1 KGHDR, CDR2 SFDVKD. The CDR3 has 17 residues. Trimming cost V 4 bases and J 1 base; bases outside gene matches: 9. The CDR3 sequence is CATSEPGQGRSQETQYF. The DNA for the CDR3 is TGTGCCACCAGTGAACCTGGACAGGGGAGGTCCCAAGAGACCCAGTACTTC.

As for this clonotype: Since a much larger clone is just one base distant, this may be a read error. The chain joins TRBV5-5 to TRBJ2-1, with 12 bases that match TRBD1. The CDR3 runs 16 residues. Trimming at V came to 4 bases and at J to 12 bases, leaving 14 bases not matched to a gene. CDR1 is SGHKS and CDR2 is YYEKEE in the germline V gene (reference sequence). CDR3 nucleotides: TGTGCCAGCAGCGTGGGCGGGACAGGGGGCGCCGATGGGCAGTTCTTC. Translated, it gives CASSVGGTGGADGQFF. Using reference TRBV5-5 and TRBJ2-1 for the parts outside the CDR3, the full variable domain is DAGVTQSPTHLIKTRGQQVTLRCSPISGHKSVSWYQQVLGQGPQFIFQYYEKEERGRGNFPDRFSARQFPNYSSELNVNALLLGDSALYLCASSVGGTGGADGQFFGPGTRLTVL.

This clonotype has a count of ten or more. The rearrangement joins TRBV6-5 to TRBJ2-7, with a weak D call TRBD2 (5 bases). The CDR3 has 14 residues. Germline assignment: CDR1 MNHEY and CDR2 SVGAGI. With 2 bases removed from V and 0 bases from J, the gap between germline ends came to 8 bases. CDR3 bases: TGTGCCAGCAGTTACAACGGGGACTCCTACGAGCAGTACTTC. It yields the protein CASSYNGDSYEQYF.

This clonotype showed up many times. V gene TRBV5-1 combines with J gene TRBJ1-2; D perhaps matches TRBD1 (6 bases). The CDR3 is 14 amino acids. Germline-derived CDR1 and CDR2 are SGHRS and YFSETQ. V lost 7 bases and J 0 bases, leaving 13 bases between the germline ends. The CDR3, as DNA: TGCGCCAGCCGCCGGACAGAAGCTAACTATGGCTACACCTTC. It translates to CASRRTEANYGYTF.

This clonotype was seen at least ten times. This chain connects TRBV20-1 to TRBJ1-1; 9 nucleotides align to TRBD1. With V trimmed by 5 bases and J by 0 bases, 10 bases remained unmatched. CDR1 DFQATT and CDR2 SNEGSKA come from the germline V gene (reference sequence). The CDR3 runs to 16 residues. CDR3 sequence (DNA): TGCAGTGCTCCTAACAGGGGGCAAGCCATGAACACTGAAGCTTTCTTT. Translated: CSAPNRGQAMNTEAFF.

This clonotype was observed many times. The rearrangement uses TRBV20-1 and TRBJ2-4; D is unresolved. Germline V gene data show CDR1 as DFQATT and CDR2 as SNEGSKA (reference sequence). The CDR3 runs to 12 residues. Trimming stripped 3 bases from V and 2 bases from J, with 5 bases between. As DNA, the CDR3 is TGCAGTGCTAGTCTAACCAAAAACATTCAGTACTTC. Its protein product is CSASLTKNIQYF.

This clonotype showed up just once. This could be a read error, since a much larger clone is one nucleotide away. The V and J genes are TRBV5-1 and TRBJ2-1; 11 positions agree with TRBD2. Germline assignment: CDR1 SGHRS and CDR2 YFSETQ. With V trimmed by 4 bases and J by 9 bases, 9 bases remained unmatched. The CDR3 loop spans 15 amino acids. This CDR3 is CASSTLAGGSAEQFF. In DNA form, the CDR3 reads TGCGCCAGCAGCACGTTAGCGGGAGGGTCGGCTGAGCAGTTCTTC.

Concerning this clonotype itself: Since a much larger clone is just one base distant, this may be a read error. This chain connects TRBV27 to TRBJ1-2, with 7 bases aligning to TRBD1. The CDR3 runs to 15 residues. CDR1 is MNHEY and CDR2 is SMNVEV in the germline V gene (reference sequence). J was trimmed by 2 bases and V by 7 bases; bases with no gene match: 10. The CDR3 protein is CASNIRTGTNYGYTF. CDR3 in DNA: TGTGCCAGCAATATCCGGACAGGAACCAACTATGGCTACACCTTC.

In this sample, this clonotype is medium-sized (0.01 to 0.1%). The gene calls are TRBV6-6 and TRBJ2-1; D is unresolved. The germline gives CDR1 MNHNY, CDR2 SVGAGI (reference sequence). The CDR3 sequence is 10 residues long. V was trimmed by 6 bases and J by 7 bases, leaving 4 bases between them. The CDR3 spells CASRGNEQFF. CDR3 bases: TGTGCCAGCAGGGGGAATGAGCAGTTCTTC.